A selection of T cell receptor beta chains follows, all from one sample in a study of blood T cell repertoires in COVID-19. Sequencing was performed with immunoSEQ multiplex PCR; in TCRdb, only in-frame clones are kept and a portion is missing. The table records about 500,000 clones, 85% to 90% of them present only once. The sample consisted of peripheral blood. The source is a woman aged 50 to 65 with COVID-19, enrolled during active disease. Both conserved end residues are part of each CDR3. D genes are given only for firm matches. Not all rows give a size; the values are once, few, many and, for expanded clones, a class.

CDR3: CASNDRDRGYEQYF
DNA: TGCGCCAGCAACGACCGGGACAGGGGCTACGAGCAGTACTTC
J: TRBJ2-7
D: TRBD1
length: 14
V: TRBV4-1
size: NA

CDR3: CSASPPGGLSYNEQFF
DNA: TGCAGTGCTAGTCCTCCCGGGGGACTCTCCTACAATGAGCAGTTCTTC
J: TRBJ2-1
D: NA
length: 16
V: TRBV20-1
size: NA

CDR3: CASRVEHLNTEAFF
DNA: TGTGCCAGCCGGGTAGAACACCTGAACACTGAAGCTTTCTTT
J: TRBJ1-1
D: NA
length: 14
V: TRBV6-5
size: few

CDR3: CASSLTLDRVDKDTQYF
DNA: TGTGCCAGCAGCCTTACCCTGGACAGGGTTGACAAAGATACGCAGTATTTT
J: TRBJ2-3
D: TRBD1
length: 17
V: TRBV6-2/TRBV6-3
size: NA

CDR3: CATSDPDRDYGYTF
DNA: TGTGCCACCAGTGATCCTGACAGGGACTATGGCTACACCTTC
J: TRBJ1-2
D: TRBD1
length: 14
V: TRBV24-1
size: NA

CDR3: CASSHLISADEQYF
DNA: TGTGCCAGCAGTCATCTAATATCGGCGGACGAGCAGTACTTC
J: TRBJ2-7
D: NA
length: 14
V: TRBV11-2
size: NA

CDR3: CASGLSGSGNTIYF
DNA: TGTGCCAGCGGACTCAGTGGCTCTGGAAACACCATATATTTT
J: TRBJ1-3
D: NA
length: 14
V: TRBV6-6
size: NA

CDR3: CAWSSGPYEQYF
DNA: TGTGCCTGGAGCTCAGGGCCCTACGAGCAGTACTTC
J: TRBJ2-7
D: NA
length: 12
V: TRBV30
size: NA

CDR3: CASSEGKRGGQPQHF
DNA: TGTGCCAGCAGTGAAGGGAAAAGGGGTGGACAGCCCCAGCATTTT
J: TRBJ1-5
D: NA
length: 15
V: TRBV6-1
size: NA

CDR3: CAWSHRAGGYTF
DNA: TGTGCCTGGAGTCACAGGGCAGGTGGCTACACCTTC
J: TRBJ1-2
D: NA
length: 12
V: TRBV30
size: NA

CDR3: CAWTLSMSSYNEQFF
DNA: TGTGCCTGGACTCTTAGCATGAGCTCCTACAATGAGCAGTTCTTC
J: TRBJ2-1
D: NA
length: 15
V: TRBV30
size: once

CDR3: CASSWTGNTIYF
DNA: TGTGCCAGCAGTTGGACAGGAAACACCATATATTTT
J: TRBJ1-3
D: NA
length: 12
V: TRBV12-3/TRBV12-4
size: NA

CDR3: CASSVTGALSNQPQHF
DNA: TGTGCCAGTAGTGTCACAGGGGCTCTTAGCAATCAGCCCCAGCATTTT
J: TRBJ1-5
D: TRBD1
length: 16
V: TRBV19
size: NA

CDR3: CASSRRQVRAGNTIYF
DNA: TGTGCCAGCAGCCGACGACAGGTTCGGGCTGGAAACACCATATATTTT
J: TRBJ1-3
D: NA
length: 16
V: TRBV11-2
size: NA

CDR3: CATSDFRDRGNTIYF
DNA: TGTGCCACCAGTGATTTCCGGGACAGGGGAAACACCATATATTTT
J: TRBJ1-3
D: TRBD1
length: 15
V: TRBV24-1
size: NA

CDR3: CASSYMERPSYEQYF
DNA: TGTGCCAGCAGTTATATGGAGCGACCTTCCTACGAGCAGTACTTC
J: TRBJ2-7
D: NA
length: 15
V: TRBV6-6
size: NA

CDR3: CASSTQTSNEQFF
DNA: TGCGCCAGCAGCACGCAAACTAGTAATGAGCAGTTCTTC
J: TRBJ2-1
D: NA
length: 13
V: TRBV5-1
size: NA

CDR3: CASRLPGVVNSPLHF
DNA: TGTGCCAGCAGGCTTCCGGGGGTGGTTAATTCACCCCTCCACTTT
J: TRBJ1-6
D: NA
length: 15
V: TRBV6-5
size: few

CDR3: CASSSGRGQGASGYTF
DNA: TGTGCCAGCAGCTCGGGGAGAGGGCAGGGGGCGAGCGGCTACACCTTC
J: TRBJ1-2
D: TRBD1
length: 16
V: TRBV5-4
size: NA

CDR3: CASSTFRQGDGYTF
DNA: TGTGCCAGCAGCACCTTCCGACAGGGGGATGGCTACACCTTC
J: TRBJ1-2
D: TRBD1
length: 14
V: TRBV9
size: NA

CDR3: CASSEDGRLAKNIQYF
DNA: TGTGCCAGCTCCGAGGACGGGAGACTAGCCAAAAACATTCAGTACTTC
J: TRBJ2-4
D: NA
length: 16
V: TRBV18
size: NA

CDR3: CASSVAPGEETQYF
DNA: TGTGCCAGCAGCGTAGCCCCGGGGGAGGAGACCCAGTACTTC
J: TRBJ2-5
D: NA
length: 14
V: TRBV9
size: NA

CDR3: CATSDSQAGTAVYNEQFF
DNA: TGTGCCACCAGTGATTCCCAAGCCGGGACAGCGGTCTACAATGAGCAGTTCTTC
J: TRBJ2-1
D: TRBD1
length: 18
V: TRBV24-1
size: NA

CDR3: CASSLNPGGREKLFF
DNA: TGTGCCAGCAGCTTAAACCCAGGGGGAAGAGAAAAACTGTTTTTT
J: TRBJ1-4
D: TRBD1
length: 15
V: TRBV7-9
size: NA

CDR3: CASSVRNTEAFF
DNA: TGTGCCAGCAGTGTCAGGAACACTGAAGCTTTCTTT
J: TRBJ1-1
D: NA
length: 12
V: TRBV2
size: NA

CDR3: CASSQDRYYGYTF
DNA: TGTGCCAGCAGCCAAGACAGGTACTATGGCTACACCTTC
J: TRBJ1-2
D: NA
length: 13
V: TRBV3-1/TRBV3-2
size: NA

CDR3: CASSIVGTGGNEQFF
DNA: TGTGCCAGTAGTATAGTCGGGACAGGGGGCAATGAGCAGTTCTTC
J: TRBJ2-1
D: TRBD1
length: 15
V: TRBV19
size: NA

CDR3: CASSPGGPNTEAFF
DNA: TGTGCCAGCAGCCCGGGCGGGCCGAACACTGAAGCTTTCTTT
J: TRBJ1-1
D: NA
length: 14
V: TRBV3-1/TRBV3-2
size: NA

CDR3: CASSQTSFSQETQYF
DNA: TGCGCCAGCAGCCAAACTAGCTTCTCCCAAGAGACCCAGTACTTC
J: TRBJ2-5
D: NA
length: 15
V: TRBV4-1
size: NA